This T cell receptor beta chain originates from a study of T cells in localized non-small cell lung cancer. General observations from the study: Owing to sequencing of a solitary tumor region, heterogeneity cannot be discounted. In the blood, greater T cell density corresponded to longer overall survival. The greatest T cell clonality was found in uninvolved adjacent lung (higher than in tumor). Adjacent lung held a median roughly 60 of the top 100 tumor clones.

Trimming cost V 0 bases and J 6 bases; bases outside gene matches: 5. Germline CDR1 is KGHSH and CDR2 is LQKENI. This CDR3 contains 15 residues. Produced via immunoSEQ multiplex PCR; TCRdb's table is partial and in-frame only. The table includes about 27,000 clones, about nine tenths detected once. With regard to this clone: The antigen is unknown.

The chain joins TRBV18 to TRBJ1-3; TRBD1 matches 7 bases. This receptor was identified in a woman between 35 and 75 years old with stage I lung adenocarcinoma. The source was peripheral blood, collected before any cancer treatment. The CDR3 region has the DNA TGTGCCAGCTCACCACCACAGGGGCAAGTAAACACCATATATTTT. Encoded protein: CASSPPQGQVNTIYF.